Following are 11 T cell receptor beta chains from one sample sequenced in a study of T cell responses to AZD1222 COVID-19 vaccine. Some clones are missing from TCRdb's copy, which holds only in-frame ones; the method was immunoSEQ multiplex PCR. The sample has about 82,000 clones, about four fifths seen once. This material consisted of peripheral blood, taken 28 days after the second AZD1222 dose. The receptors shown here come from an adult who received the AZD1222 COVID-19 vaccine.

The CDR3 is CASSSRQVNSYEQYF. In DNA form, the CDR3 reads TGTGCCAGCAGCTCCCGACAGGTAAACTCCTACGAGCAGTACTTC. The chain uses TRBV7-2 and TRBJ2-7; possible D gene TRBD1, 6 bases. This CDR3 is built from 15 residues. In germline, CDR1 is SGHTA, CDR2 FQGNSA. Trimming pared 4 bases from V and 0 bases from J, leaving 13 bases between.

This clone was seen more than once but under ten times. This chain connects TRBV30 to TRBJ1-5, with 7 bases that match TRBD1. The CDR3 totals 13 residues. With V trimmed by 0 bases and J by 13 bases, 9 bases remained unmatched. Germline assignment: CDR1 GTSNPN and CDR2 SVGIG (reference sequence). The chain's CDR3 is CAWSVNSPGGQHF. The CDR3, as DNA: TGTGCCTGGAGTGTCAACTCCCCAGGGGGACAGCATTTT.

The sample holds a few counts of this clone. The CDR3 region is CSVRTGTTNEKLFF. CDR3 sequence (DNA): TGCAGCGTCCGGACAGGAACAACTAATGAAAAACTGTTTTTT. The chain couples TRBV29-1 to TRBJ1-4, with 7 bases identical to TRBD1. Trimming at V came to 6 bases and at J to 0 bases, leaving 4 bases not matched to a gene. The CDR3 has 14 amino acids. Germline V gene lookup returns CDR1 SQVTM and CDR2 ANQGSEA.

This rearrangement joins TRBV20-1 to TRBJ2-4; 7 bases agree with TRBD1. Germline CDR1 is DFQATT and CDR2 is SNEGSKA (reference sequence). Trimming at V came to 8 bases and at J to 6 bases, leaving 4 bases not matched to a gene. The CDR3 runs 11 residues. The CDR3 DNA follows: TGCAGTTCTGACAGGGCAAACATTCAGTACTTC. Translating it yields CSSDRANIQYF.

This clone was seen a few times. The chain recombines TRBV6-2 or TRBV6-3 with TRBJ1-2; 10 bases are shared with TRBD1. The V segment lost 2 bases and the J segment 4 bases; nucleotides outside the gene matches: 4. The CDR3 is 15 amino acids. Germline V lookup: CDR1 MNHEY, CDR2 SVGEGT. The CDR3 region is CASSYGDRGPYGYTF. The CDR3 region has the DNA TGTGCCAGCAGTTACGGGGACAGGGGACCCTATGGCTACACCTTC.

This rearrangement joins TRBV6-5 to TRBJ1-2, with D possibly matching TRBD1 (6 bases). CDR1 MNHEY and CDR2 SVGAGI come from the germline V gene. V lost 7 bases and J 1 base, leaving 16 bases between the germline ends. CDR3 length: 15 amino acids. The CDR3 sequence: CASTPKGTHNYGYTF. The CDR3, as DNA: TGTGCCAGCACTCCCAAAGGGACACATAACTATGGCTACACCTTC.

The chain links TRBV7-9 to TRBJ2-7; D not resolved. This CDR3 is 15 amino acids long. Germline values: CDR1 SEHNR, CDR2 FQNEAQ (reference sequence). The V end lost 3 bases, the J end lost 5 bases, and 17 bases lay between the germline ends. In nucleotides, the CDR3 is TGTGCCAGCAGCTTTGGTTTCGGGCTGCGCGACGAGCAGTACTTC. Amino acids: CASSFGFGLRDEQYF. Full variable domain (missing parts from reference TRBV7-9 and TRBJ2-7): DTGVSQNPRHKITKRGQNVTFRCDPISEHNRLYWYRQTLGQGPEFLTYFQNEAQLEKSRLLSDRFSAERPKGSFSTLEIQRTEQGDSAMYLCASSFGFGLRDEQYFGPGTRLTVT.

The genes are TRBV27 and TRBJ1-5; 10 positions agree with TRBD1. The CDR3 contains 14 residues. With V trimmed by 6 bases and J by 6 bases, 5 bases remained unmatched. CDR1 MNHEY and CDR2 SMNVEV come from the germline V gene (reference sequence). CDR3 DNA: TGTGCCAGCAGCCCCGGGACAGGGGTTCAGCCCCAGCATTTT. Protein sequence: CASSPGTGVQPQHF.

The J gene is TRBJ1-5, the V gene TRBV4-1; D uncertain. This CDR3 has 16 amino acids. Between the trimmed V and J ends, which lost 4 bases and 0 bases, there was a span of 13 bases. In germline, CDR1 is MGHRA, CDR2 YSYEKL. CDR3 coding DNA: TGCGCCAGCAGCCCCGGGGTCAAAACTAGCAATCAGCCCCAGCATTTT. Translated, it gives CASSPGVKTSNQPQHF.

The chain joins TRBV15 to TRBJ1-5; no reliable D call. The germline V gene has CDR1 LNHNV and CDR2 YYDKDF (reference sequence). CDR3 length equals 15 residues. V was trimmed by 0 bases and J by 6 bases, leaving 12 bases between them. The CDR3 coding sequence is TGTGCCACCAGCAGAGATCTGGGTCGAGTTCAGCCCCAGCATTTT. Its protein product is CATSRDLGRVQPQHF.

The chain carries TRBV28 and TRBJ2-1, with D perhaps matching TRBD1 (6 bases). The CDR3 has 16 amino acids. Germline CDR1 reads MDHEN; CDR2 reads SYDVKM. V dropped 5 bases and J dropped 6 bases, with 20 bases sitting between them. The CDR3 DNA sequence: TGTGCCAGCAGTCCCCCCCTACAGGGCGCCTTCAATGAGCAGTTCTTC. It translates to CASSPPLQGAFNEQFF.